This T cell receptor beta chain is from a study of shared clonotypes between healthy human individuals. TCRdb's table, derived via immunoSEQ multiplex PCR, lists solely in-frame clones and lacks some. The sample carries about 2.2 million clones, roughly 95% recorded once. The naive CD8 fraction comprised CD45RO-negative cells positively selected for CCR7 and excluded terminally differentiated effector memory CD45RA+ cells. In this sample, this clone turned up once. Other DNA variants within this sample encode the same CDR3. The sequence was collected from a man between 18 and 35 years old in good health. Some clones in this sample may be carry-over from other donors' samples. The sample comprised naive CD8+ T cells from PBMCs.

CDR3 DNA: TGTGCCAGCAGCTACGGGACAGGGGGCGCCGAGCAGTACTTC. It specifies CASSYGTGGAEQYF. The chain carries TRBV6-5 and TRBJ2-7; the match to TRBD1 covers 12 bases. J was trimmed by 6 bases and V by 6 bases; bases with no gene match: 6. From germline, CDR1 is MNHEY and CDR2 SVGAGI. The CDR3 runs to 14 residues.